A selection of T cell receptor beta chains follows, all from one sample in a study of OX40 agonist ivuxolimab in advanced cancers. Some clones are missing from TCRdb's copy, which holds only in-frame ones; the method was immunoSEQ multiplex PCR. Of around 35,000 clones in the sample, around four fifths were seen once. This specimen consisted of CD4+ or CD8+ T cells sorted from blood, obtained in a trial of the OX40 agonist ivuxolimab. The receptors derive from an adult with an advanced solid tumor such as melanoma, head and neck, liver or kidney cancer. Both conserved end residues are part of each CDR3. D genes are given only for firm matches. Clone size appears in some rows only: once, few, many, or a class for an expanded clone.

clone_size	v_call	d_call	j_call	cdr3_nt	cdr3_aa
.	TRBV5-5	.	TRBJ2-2	TGTGCCAGCAGCTCCCCCATCAGGGGCACCGGGGAGCTGTTTTTT	CASSSPIRGTGELFF
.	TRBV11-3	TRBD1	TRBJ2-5	TGTGCCAGCAGCCAAGGGACAGGGAAAGAGACCCAGTACTTC	CASSQGTGKETQYF
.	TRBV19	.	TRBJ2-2	TGTGCCAGTAGGATTGGTCAACGCGGGGAGCTGTTTTTT	CASRIGQRGELFF
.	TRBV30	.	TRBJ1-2	TGTGCCTGGAGTTTTACTCGGTTTGGCTACACCTTC	CAWSFTRFGYTF
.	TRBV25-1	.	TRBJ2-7	TGTGCCAGCAGGGGGGACTCCTACGAGCAGTACTTC	CASRGDSYEQYF
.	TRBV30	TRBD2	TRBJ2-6	TGTGCCTGGAGTGTACGGGGCCGGGGGGCTGGGGCCAACGTCCTGACTTTC	CAWSVRGRGAGANVLTF
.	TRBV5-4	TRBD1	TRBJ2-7	TGTGCCAGCAGCCCCTGGACAGGAACTTACGAGCAGTACTTC	CASSPWTGTYEQYF
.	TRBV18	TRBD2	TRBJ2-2	TGTGCCAGCTCCCGTGGACTAGCGGACACCGGGGAGCTGTTTTTT	CASSRGLADTGELFF
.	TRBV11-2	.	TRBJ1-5	TGTGCCAGCAGCCTAAACAACCAGGGGCCCCAGCATTTT	CASSLNNQGPQHF
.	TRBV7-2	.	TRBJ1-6	TGTGCCAGCAGCTTAGGAGGAGTTAATTCACCCCTCCACTTT	CASSLGGVNSPLHF
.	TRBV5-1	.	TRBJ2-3	TGCGCCAGCAGCCTGGCTAGCGCGGGAGATACGCAGTATTTT	CASSLASAGDTQYF
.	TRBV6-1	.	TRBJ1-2	TGTGCCAGCAGTGAATCACAGGGTTACGGCTACACCTTC	CASSESQGYGYTF
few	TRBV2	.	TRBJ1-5	TGTGCCAGCAGTACACAGGAGGATCAGCCCCAGCATTTT	CASSTQEDQPQHF
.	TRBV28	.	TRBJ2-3	TGTGCCAGCAGTTTCCCTGCCCGGGGCGCAGATACGCAGTATTTT	CASSFPARGADTQYF
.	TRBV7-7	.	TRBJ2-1	TGTGCCAGCAGCTTAGCTAGCCCCTACAATGAGCAGTTCTTC	CASSLASPYNEQFF
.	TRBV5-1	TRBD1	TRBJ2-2	TGCGCCAGCAGCTTCCCCGTCGACAGGGGAAACACCGGGGAGCTGTTTTTT	CASSFPVDRGNTGELFF
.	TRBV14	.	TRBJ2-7	TGTGCCAGCAGCCAAGATACTAGAAGAGCCTACGAGCAGTACTTC	CASSQDTRRAYEQYF
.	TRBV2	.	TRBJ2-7	TGTGCCAGCACGAATCGGGGGTTATACGAGCAGTACTTC	CASTNRGLYEQYF
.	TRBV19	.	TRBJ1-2	TGTGCCAGTACCTCATCAGGTCTCGAACGTGGCTACACCTTC	CASTSSGLERGYTF
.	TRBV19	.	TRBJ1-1	TGTGCCAGTAGTATTTACATGAACACTGAAGCTTTCTTT	CASSIYMNTEAFF
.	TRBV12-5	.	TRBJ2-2	TGTGCTAGTGGACCGAAGACAGGTGACACCGGGGAGCTGTTTTTT	CASGPKTGDTGELFF
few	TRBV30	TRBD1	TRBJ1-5	TGTGCCTGGCAGGGGGGGGATCAGCCCCAGCATTTT	CAWQGGDQPQHF
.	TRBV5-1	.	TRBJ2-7	TGCGCCAGCAGCATAACAGCCATCTCCTACGAGCAGTACTTC	CASSITAISYEQYF
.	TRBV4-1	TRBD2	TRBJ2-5	TGCGCCAGCAGCCAAGTTCCCCTCGGGGGGACGGTTGTTCAAGAGACCCAGTACTTC	CASSQVPLGGTVVQETQYF
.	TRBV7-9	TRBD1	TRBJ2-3	TGTGCCAGCAGCCGGGAACGGGACAGGGACAATACGCAGTATTTT	CASSRERDRDNTQYF
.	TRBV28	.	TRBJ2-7	TGTGCCAGCAGTTACCGGACAGACCAGTACGAGCAGTACTTC	CASSYRTDQYEQYF
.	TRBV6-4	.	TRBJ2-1	TGTGCCAGCAGTGACGAGGAGGACGGTGAGCAGTTCTTC	CASSDEEDGEQFF
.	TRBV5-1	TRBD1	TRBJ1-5	TGCGCCAGCAGCCCTAGGGACAGACGCCAGCCCCAGCATTTT	CASSPRDRRQPQHF
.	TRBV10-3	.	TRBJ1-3	TGTGCCATTAGACAGCTCTCTGGAAACACCATATATTTT	CAIRQLSGNTIYF
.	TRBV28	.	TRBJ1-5	TGTGCCACCCAAACCAGCCGGGACAGCAATCAGCCCCAGCATTTT	CATQTSRDSNQPQHF
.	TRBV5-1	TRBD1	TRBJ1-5	TGCGCCAGCAGCTTGGGAAGGACAGGGAGTGGTCAGCCCCAGCATTTT	CASSLGRTGSGQPQHF
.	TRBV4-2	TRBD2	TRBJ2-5	TGTGCCAGCAGCCAAGTCGTGGGGGTGGCGGGGGAGCGGGAGACCCAGTACTTC	CASSQVVGVAGERETQYF
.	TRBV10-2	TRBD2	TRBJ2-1	TGCGCCAGCGCAATAGCGGGGGGGCTCAATGAGCAGTTCTTC	CASAIAGGLNEQFF
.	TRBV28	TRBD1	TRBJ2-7	TGTGCCAGCAGTCCCCGGACAGGGGTGCGCGAGCAGTACTTC	CASSPRTGVREQYF
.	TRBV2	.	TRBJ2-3	TGTGCCAGCACAGGGACTTTTAGCACAGATACGCAGTATTTT	CASTGTFSTDTQYF
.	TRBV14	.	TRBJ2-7	TGTGCCAGCAGCCAAGTGGTAGGGGCCTCCTACGAGCAGTACTTC	CASSQVVGASYEQYF
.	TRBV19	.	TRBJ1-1	TGTGCCAGTAGTATATGGGGAGTGAACACTGAAGCTTTCTTT	CASSIWGVNTEAFF
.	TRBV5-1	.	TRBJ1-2	TGCGCCAGCAGCTTAGGTTATGGCTACACCTTC	CASSLGYGYTF
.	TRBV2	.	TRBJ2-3	TGTGCCAGCAGGGGGATGCGGGGCACAGATACGCAGTATTTT	CASRGMRGTDTQYF
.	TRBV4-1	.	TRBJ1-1	TGCGCCAGCAGCCAAGATCGGCAGTCCACTGAAGCTTTCTTT	CASSQDRQSTEAFF
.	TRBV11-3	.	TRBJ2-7	TGTGCCAGCAGCTTATTCTCGGGCGAGCAGTACTTC	CASSLFSGEQYF
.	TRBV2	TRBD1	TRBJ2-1	TGTGCCAGCAGTGAAAGGGACAGGGGGCAGTTCTTC	CASSERDRGQFF
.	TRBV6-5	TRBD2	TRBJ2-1	TGTGCCAGCAGTTACCTCACTCAGCGGGGGCAGTTCTTC	CASSYLTQRGQFF
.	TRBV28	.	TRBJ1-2	TGTGCCAGCAGTTTAGCAGGGCCCAGCTATGGCTACACCTTC	CASSLAGPSYGYTF
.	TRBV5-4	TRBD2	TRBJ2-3	TGTGCCACCAGACTAGCGGGGGCTACAGATACGCAGTATTTT	CATRLAGATDTQYF
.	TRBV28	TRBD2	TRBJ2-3	TGTGCCAGCAGTTTAACGGGCGGGGGGATCACAGATACGCAGTATTTT	CASSLTGGGITDTQYF